The 8 T cell receptor beta chains in this list originate from one sample, sequenced in a study of PD-1 blockade in classical Hodgkin lymphoma. Here immunoSEQ multiplex PCR was the method, and the copy in TCRdb shows in-frame clones only, minus some. The data contain 25,000 to 35,000 clones, 60% to 85% of them seen just once; the ten biggest clones take up over 2.5%. Brentuximab vedotin exposure varied, and every patient relapsed after autologous stem cell transplantation. The sequences come from peripheral blood mononuclear cells (PBMCs), collected before the second cycle of nivolumab. The receptors come from a human donor with classical Hodgkin lymphoma.

V gene TRBV29-1 combines with J gene TRBJ2-1, with a tentative D call TRBD2 (6 bases). The germline V and J ends were trimmed by 0 bases and 9 bases, with 18 bases remaining between them. CDR3 length: 15 amino acids. CDR1 is SQVTM and CDR2 is ANQGSEA in the germline V gene. In nucleotides, the CDR3 is TGCAGCGTTGAAGATCTTTGGGGGGATGGAAGTGAGCAGTTCTTC. Translating it yields CSVEDLWGDGSEQFF.

V usage is TRBV27 and J usage is TRBJ2-7; tentatively, D is TRBD1 (6 bases). V was clipped by 4 bases and J by 5 bases, with 15 bases between them. The germline V gene has CDR1 MNHEY and CDR2 SMNVEV (reference sequence). The CDR3 has 14 amino acids. The CDR3 bases are TGTGCCAGCAGTTCTGGGACACCCCTTAACGAGCAGTACTTC. This gives the protein CASSSGTPLNEQYF.

The chain combines TRBV4-2 with TRBJ1-2, with TRBD1 identical over 7 bases. Germline CDR1 LGHNA, CDR2 YNFKEQ. This CDR3 is 15 amino acids long. With 5 bases clipped from V and 8 bases from J, the junction kept 14 bases outside the gene matches. The CDR3 protein is CASSETADREEGYTF. The CDR3 DNA reads as TGTGCCAGCAGCGAGACAGCCGACAGGGAAGAAGGCTACACCTTC.

This clone appeared a few times. The chain couples TRBV7-6 to TRBJ2-1; the match to TRBD2 covers 8 bases. The length of the CDR3 is 17 residues. CDR1 is SGHVS and CDR2 is FNYEAQ in the germline V gene. Trimming took 5 bases from V and 3 from J; bases not matched to a gene: 12. The CDR3 is CASSPNAGAGVYNEQFF. The CDR3 coding sequence is TGTGCCAGCAGCCCCAATGCGGGAGCGGGGGTCTACAATGAGCAGTTCTTC.

This chain connects TRBV6-5 to TRBJ1-1; D is unclear. With 2 bases removed from V and 5 bases from J, the gap between germline ends came to 9 bases. The CDR3 runs 13 residues. Germline lookup yields CDR1 MNHEY and CDR2 SVGAGI. The CDR3 loop is CASSYLRGTEAFF. In nucleotides, the CDR3 is TGTGCCAGCAGTTACCTTCGGGGTACTGAAGCTTTCTTT.

The rearrangement joins TRBV27 to TRBJ2-3; D might be TRBD1 or TRBD2, each matching 5 bases. CDR1 is MNHEY and CDR2 is SMNVEV in the germline V gene (reference sequence). The CDR3 is 15 amino acids. V lost 2 bases and J lost 2, with 11 bases in between. CDR3 loop: CASSLDGGPTDTQYF. DNA of the CDR3: TGTGCCAGCAGTTTAGATGGGGGACCCACAGATACGCAGTATTTT.

The V gene is TRBV25-1, the J gene TRBJ2-1; tentative D call: TRBD2 (5 bases). This CDR3 has 15 amino acids. Per germline, CDR1 MGHDK and CDR2 SYGVNS. The V end was cut by 4 bases, the J end by 9 bases, with 19 bases between. DNA of the CDR3: TGTGCCAGCAGTGGGTCCGTCGGAGGTGATATTGAGCAGTTCTTC. It encodes CASSGSVGGDIEQFF.

The chain joins TRBV5-6 to TRBJ2-5, with D perhaps matching TRBD2 (6 bases). The V end was cut by 4 bases, the J end by 4 bases, with 11 bases between. CDR3 length equals 13 residues. CDR1 is SGHDT, CDR2 YYEEEE, per germline. CDR3 coding DNA: TGTGCCAGCAGCCTCCCCGGGGGAGAGACCCAGTACTTC. It encodes CASSLPGGETQYF.